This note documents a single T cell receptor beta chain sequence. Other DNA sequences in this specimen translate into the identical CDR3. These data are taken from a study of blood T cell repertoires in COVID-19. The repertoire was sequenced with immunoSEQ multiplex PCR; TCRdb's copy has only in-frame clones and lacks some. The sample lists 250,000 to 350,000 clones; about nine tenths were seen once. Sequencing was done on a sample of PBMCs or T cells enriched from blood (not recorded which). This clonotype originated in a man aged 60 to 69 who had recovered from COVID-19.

The DNA for the CDR3 is TGTGCCAGCAGCCAAGGGCCAGGCCAGACCTACGAGCAGTACTTC. This gives the protein CASSQGPGQTYEQYF. The J gene is TRBJ2-7, the V gene TRBV3-1 (or the pseudogene TRBV3-2); no definite D call. With 1 base removed from V and 2 bases from J, the gap between germline ends came to 12 bases. CDR1 and CDR2 from the germline V gene are LGHDT and YNNKEL (reference sequence). The CDR3 covers 15 residues.